A selection of T cell receptor beta chains follows, all from one sample in a study of blood T cell repertoires in COVID-19. Clones were sequenced by immunoSEQ multiplex PCR, and TCRdb holds only the in-frame ones, with some missing. The table lists 250,000 to 300,000 clones, 75% to 90% of them singletons. The sequenced material came from peripheral blood. The receptor source for this set is a man aged 25-45 years with active or convalescent COVID-19. The conserved cysteine and the conserved F or W are not part of the CDR3 here.

cdr3_length: 15
v_call: TRBV3-1/TRBV3-2
j_call: TRBJ2-7
cdr3_aa: ASSQDLTGGSSYEQY

cdr3_length: 14
v_call: TRBV11-2
j_call: TRBJ1-2
cdr3_aa: ASSLSWESRVYGYT

cdr3_length: 12
v_call: TRBV30
j_call: TRBJ1-2
cdr3_aa: AWKGTGTRNGYT

cdr3_length: 15
v_call: TRBV13
j_call: TRBJ2-7
cdr3_aa: ASSLGGGLAGPYEQY

cdr3_length: 11
v_call: TRBV6-5
j_call: TRBJ1-2
cdr3_aa: ASRRGGSNGYT

cdr3_length: 12
v_call: TRBV6-1
j_call: TRBJ2-5
cdr3_aa: ASSESGGEETQY

cdr3_length: 12
v_call: TRBV5-4
j_call: TRBJ1-5
cdr3_aa: ASSLGLSNQPQH

cdr3_length: 11
v_call: TRBV12-3/TRBV12-4
j_call: TRBJ1-1
cdr3_aa: ASSSQGWAEAF

cdr3_length: 13
v_call: TRBV2
j_call: TRBJ1-4
cdr3_aa: ASIRGEGAGEKLF

cdr3_length: 12
v_call: TRBV2
j_call: TRBJ1-4
cdr3_aa: ASSEDRGREKLF

cdr3_length: 10
v_call: TRBV24-1
j_call: TRBJ1-2
cdr3_aa: ATSEGGFGYT

cdr3_length: 13
v_call: TRBV3-1/TRBV3-2
j_call: TRBJ1-6
cdr3_aa: ASSLGQAGHSPLH

cdr3_length: 13
v_call: TRBV7-8
j_call: TRBJ2-2
cdr3_aa: ASSFRTGGPGELF

cdr3_length: 14
v_call: TRBV11-2
j_call: TRBJ2-2
cdr3_aa: ASSYAGTMNTGELF

cdr3_length: 14
v_call: TRBV27
j_call: TRBJ2-1
cdr3_aa: ASRRDSGGIGDEQF

cdr3_length: 12
v_call: TRBV11-3
j_call: TRBJ1-6
cdr3_aa: ASSDGQVNSPLH

cdr3_length: 12
v_call: TRBV6-2/TRBV6-3
j_call: TRBJ1-2
cdr3_aa: ASSLYGFNYGYT

cdr3_length: 10
v_call: TRBV2
j_call: TRBJ2-3
cdr3_aa: ASEGSADTQY

cdr3_length: 12
v_call: TRBV7-2
j_call: TRBJ1-2
cdr3_aa: ASSSGQIPYGYT

cdr3_length: 15
v_call: TRBV2
j_call: TRBJ1-3
cdr3_aa: ASSEPPGQGWVNTIY

cdr3_length: 13
v_call: TRBV4-2
j_call: TRBJ2-7
cdr3_aa: ASSQEGGSVYEQY

cdr3_length: 13
v_call: TRBV5-1
j_call: TRBJ1-3
cdr3_aa: ASSPDSVTGNTIY

cdr3_length: 14
v_call: TRBV7-2
j_call: TRBJ1-4
cdr3_aa: ASSLEAAGAGEKLF

cdr3_length: 11
v_call: TRBV29-1
j_call: TRBJ2-7
cdr3_aa: SVAGLALYEQY

cdr3_length: 12
v_call: TRBV7-6
j_call: TRBJ2-7
cdr3_aa: ASSLAFSFGDPY

cdr3_length: 15
v_call: TRBV3-1/TRBV3-2
j_call: TRBJ2-5
cdr3_aa: ASSQESGGPVRETQY

cdr3_length: 13
v_call: TRBV5-5
j_call: TRBJ2-2
cdr3_aa: ASSLRGADTGELF

cdr3_length: 17
v_call: TRBV6-6
j_call: TRBJ2-2
cdr3_aa: ASSRRGTGGGPGTGELF

cdr3_length: 12
v_call: TRBV25-1
j_call: TRBJ2-2
cdr3_aa: ASTDRGGGGELF

cdr3_length: 15
v_call: TRBV21-1
j_call: TRBJ1-3
cdr3_aa: ASSRANFIGAGNTIY

cdr3_length: 13
v_call: TRBV6-2/TRBV6-3
j_call: TRBJ2-7
cdr3_aa: ASSAAGQGAYEQY

cdr3_length: 12
v_call: TRBV2
j_call: TRBJ1-1
cdr3_aa: ASRETEMNTEAF

cdr3_length: 11
v_call: TRBV10-3
j_call: TRBJ1-1
cdr3_aa: AIQSPGNTEAF

cdr3_length: 13
v_call: TRBV15
j_call: TRBJ1-5
cdr3_aa: ATSRDLGGNQPQH

cdr3_length: 14
v_call: TRBV9
j_call: TRBJ2-1
cdr3_aa: ASSVTGTGGMDEQF

cdr3_length: 13
v_call: TRBV9
j_call: TRBJ2-5
cdr3_aa: ASSVGGGARETQY

cdr3_length: 13
v_call: TRBV27
j_call: TRBJ1-2
cdr3_aa: ASSLGTGGTYGYT

cdr3_length: 12
v_call: TRBV7-9
j_call: TRBJ2-3
cdr3_aa: ASSPDSSTDTQY

cdr3_length: 13
v_call: TRBV19
j_call: TRBJ1-6
cdr3_aa: ASTEGGVYNSPLH

cdr3_length: 13
v_call: TRBV30
j_call: TRBJ1-1
cdr3_aa: AWKRGSGVNTEAF